This T cell receptor beta chain was sequenced for a study of blood T cell repertoires in COVID-19 (dated by TCRdb to 2018 to 2021). Regarding the complete study: Collaborator samples came from the United States, Italy and Spain and covered acute and convalescent phases of COVID-19. The material from the prospective study consisted of cDNA or gDNA derived from T cells, B-cell-depleted T cells, or PBMCs. Subjects who had been exposed to COVID-19, were actively infected with it, or had recovered from it provided the deeply sampled blood TCRbeta repertoires that made up the dataset. A freely available public database, intended as a resource for researchers studying the immune response to SARS-CoV-2, is where the repertoires were released. The samples were drawn from the first 160 participants of the ongoing ImmuneRACE study and from 1,254 subjects provided by 6 global collaborators. Sample metadata almost always included a de-identified subject ID, COVID-19 status, age in years and sex. Where available, HLA class I and class II types were taken from metadata supplied by the sample provider and were not determined by assay-based typing. On the study overall, not on this receptor specifically: How much clinical and demographic metadata was included differed by source and by participant, and the metadata was provided uncurated.

To note about this clone: The specificity of this receptor is unknown. Per-base qualities were not stored, and no clone one base away is much larger.

For this chain, trimming is 1 base at the V end and 2 bases at the J end, and the number of junction bases without a gene match is 6. From its cysteine to its phenylalanine, the CDR3 spans 17 amino acids. Only the CDR3 portion is preserved as DNA: 51 bases, with reading frame beginning at the first base. CDR1 and CDR2, per the germline V gene, are SGHTA and FQGNSA. TCRbeta CDR3 regions were amplified from genomic DNA using the immunoSEQ Assay, a bias-controlled multiplex PCR. Concerning the study's data processing: The number of nucleated cells in each sample was estimated by amplification of reference gene primers within the assay. To quantify the absolute abundance of each unique TCRbeta CDR3 rearrangement, sequence reads were collapsed and filtered. For each sample, productive Simpson clonality was calculated by taking the square root of Simpson's diversity index across productive rearrangements. This is the immuneACCESS table as TCRdb keeps it, with only in-frame sequences that have V and J called. A part of the clones is gone; compared with another copy, unresolved V genes explain less than half, and the rest is unexplained. V and J calls and clone size come straight from that table; D and trimming were deduced from the DNA. The sample table shows 250,000 to 350,000 clones, and about 91% are seen once. Of the sample, around 12% falls within the top ten clones.

Whole blood was collected in K2EDTA tubes by collaborating institutions according to the institutions' own protocols. Collaborator samples were shipped for TCRbeta analysis as frozen whole blood, isolated PBMCs, or DNA extracted from either sample type. This TCR derives from a woman aged 55-70 years with acute or convalescent COVID-19. Input material: peripheral blood. The chain is encoded by TRBV7-2 joined to TRBJ2-7; TRBD2 aligns with 12 central bases. The DNA sequence is given as TGTGCCAGCAGCTTAGTAGCTAGCGGGAGGGCAACCTACGAGCAGTACTTC. Its amino acids are CASSLVASGRATYEQYF.